This entry is about one T cell receptor (beta chain). The data were obtained in a study of T cells in Graves' hyperthyroidism and ophthalmopathy. Amplification of TCR beta CDR3 regions used RNA as the template. When the TCR CDR3 underwent first-round RT-PCR, the HTBI primer set was used. A single record per CDR3 protein comes from TCRdb applying MiXCR to the multiplex PCR reads. The sample holds 25,000 to 30,000 distinct CDR3 sequences, roughly 45% seen once. In germline, CDR1 is LNHDA, CDR2 SQIVND (reference sequence). The CDR3 contains 17 residues. J was trimmed by 3 bases and V by 8 bases; bases with no gene match: 16.

The sequenced sample was blood. This chain links TRBV19 with TRBJ2-3, with 8 bases aligning to TRBD2. This TCR derives from a woman in her thirties with Graves' hyperthyroidism. This CDR3 is CASWSGRREGGTDTQYF. The CDR3 DNA reads as TGTGCCAGTTGGTCCGGAAGACGGGAGGGGGGGACAGATACGCAGTATTTT.